This is a list of T cell receptor beta chains from one sample in a study of blood T cell repertoires in COVID-19. The method was immunoSEQ multiplex PCR; TCRdb's version includes in-frame clones alone and lacks a portion of them. The sample includes fewer than 150,000 clones, more than 75% seen only once; the top ten take approximately 4.1%. The sequencing input was peripheral blood. The receptors come from a woman older than 75 with acute or convalescent COVID-19. The CDR3 runs from the conserved cysteine through the conserved F or W. D genes are given only for firm matches. Expanded clones get a size class; other rows say once, few or many, or leave the size out.

d_call j_call v_call clone_size cdr3_aa cdr3_nt
TRBD2 TRBJ2-5 TRBV2 - CASSALATETQYF TGTGCCAGCAGTGCACTAGCGACGGAGACCCAGTACTTC
TRBD1 TRBJ1-4 TRBV4-2 - CASSQDRGRSNEKLFF TGTGCCAGCAGCCAAGACAGGGGGAGATCCAATGAAAAACTGTTTTTT
- TRBJ1-4 TRBV25-1 - CASIGSTNEKLFF TGTGCCAGCATCGGGTCAACTAATGAAAAACTGTTTTTT
TRBD1 TRBJ1-3 TRBV3-1/TRBV3-2 once CASSQVRDSRGRGRNTIYF TGTGCCAGCAGCCAAGTTCGGGACAGTCGGGGCAGGGGGAGAAACACCATATATTTT
TRBD1 TRBJ2-3 TRBV4-1 - CASSPLWGQSTDTQYF TGCGCCAGCAGCCCCTTATGGGGACAGAGCACAGATACGCAGTATTTT
TRBD1 TRBJ2-7 TRBV10-3 - CAIRPSTGQGVDEQYF TGTGCCATCAGGCCCTCGACTGGACAGGGGGTCGACGAGCAGTACTTC
TRBD1 TRBJ1-2 TRBV11-2 - CASSLSSGTGYLTF TGTGCCAGCAGCTTGTCCTCCGGGACAGGGTATCTCACCTTC
- TRBJ2-3 TRBV28 - CASSLLEFTDTQYF TGTGCCAGCAGTTTGTTAGAATTCACAGATACGCAGTATTTT
TRBD1 TRBJ2-1 TRBV15 once CATSRVGTGSYNEQFF TGTGCCACCAGCAGGGTCGGGACAGGCTCCTACAATGAGCAGTTCTTC
TRBD1 TRBJ2-2 TRBV3-1/TRBV3-2 - CASSLTGGGTGELFF TGTGCCAGCAGCCTAACAGGGGGCGGAACCGGGGAGCTGTTTTTT